The source of this T cell receptor beta chain is a study of CD8 T cells in Susac syndrome. Trimming took 2 bases from V and 5 from J; bases not matched to a gene: 17. The germline V gene has CDR1 GTSNPN and CDR2 SVGIG (reference sequence). This CDR3 has 19 amino acids. TCR beta from blood CD8+ and CD4+ T cells was sequenced. In regard to this clonotype: Its target is not known.

General observations from the study: As the study acknowledged, the number of individuals who were part of its TCR sequencing and HLA analysis was relatively small.

An input of about 0.45 to 1 ug of RNA was subjected to reverse transcription using random hexamers. The authors amplified TCR beta CDR3 across 54 Vbeta and 13 Jbeta using immunoSEQ multiplex PCR. TCRdb called the immunoSEQ multiplex PCR reads again in MiXCR, with one record for every CDR3 protein. The sample shows tens of thousands of distinct CDR3 sequences, over 90% of them seen only once. The sequence was collected from a human donor with multiple sclerosis. V is TRBV30 and J is TRBJ2-5, with 13 bases lining up with TRBD2. The sample was CD4+ T cells from PBMCs. The CDR3, as DNA: TGTGCCTGGAGTAAGAGAGGACTAGCGGGGGCCGGAGCCAGGGAGACCCAGTACTTC. Translated: CAWSKRGLAGAGARETQYF.